This T cell receptor (beta chain) emerged from a study of T cell changes during pregnancy in multiple sclerosis. Measured with immunoSEQ multiplex PCR; TCRdb has only the in-frame clones, and not every one. The sample yields roughly 25,000 clones, around nine tenths seen once. The V segment lost 5 bases and the J segment 5 bases; nucleotides outside the gene matches: 10. The CDR3 is 16 amino acids. CDR1 is SEHNR, CDR2 FQNEAQ, per germline (reference sequence). This sequence originates from a female donor in good health, enrolled as a control in a pregnancy study. Here the sequenced sample was CD8+ T cells from peripheral blood mononuclear cells, taken in the first trimester of pregnancy. This chain uses TRBV7-9 with TRBJ2-2; 8 nucleotides line up with TRBD1. Written as DNA, the CDR3 is TGTGCCAGCAGCCAAAGTCGACAGGGGCGAACCGGGGAGCTGTTTTTT. The encoded protein is CASSQSRQGRTGELFF.